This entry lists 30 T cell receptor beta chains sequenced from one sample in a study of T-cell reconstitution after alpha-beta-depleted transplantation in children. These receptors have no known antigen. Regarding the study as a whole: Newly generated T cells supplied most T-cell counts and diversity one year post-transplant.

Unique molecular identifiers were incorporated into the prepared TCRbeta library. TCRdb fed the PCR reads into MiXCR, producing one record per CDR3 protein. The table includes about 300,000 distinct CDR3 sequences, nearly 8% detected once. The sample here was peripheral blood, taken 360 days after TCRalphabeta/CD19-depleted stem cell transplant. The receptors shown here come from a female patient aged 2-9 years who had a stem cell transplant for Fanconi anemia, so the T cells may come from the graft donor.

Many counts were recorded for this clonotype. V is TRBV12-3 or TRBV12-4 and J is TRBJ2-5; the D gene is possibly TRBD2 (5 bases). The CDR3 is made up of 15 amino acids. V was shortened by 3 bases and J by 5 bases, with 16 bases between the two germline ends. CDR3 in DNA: TGTGCCAGCAGTTTCGAGGGCAGGTCGACGGAGACCCAGTACTTC. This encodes CASSFEGRSTETQYF.

The CDR3 here is CASSLRGGYGGYTF. The CDR3 nucleotides are TGTGCCAGCAGCTTAAGAGGAGGGTACGGTGGCTACACCTTC. The chain is built from TRBV7-9 and TRBJ1-2, with D uncertain. Germline lookup yields CDR1 SEHNR and CDR2 FQNEAQ (reference sequence). CDR3 length: 14 amino acids. Between the trimmed V and J ends, which lost 2 bases and 7 bases, there was a span of 14 bases.

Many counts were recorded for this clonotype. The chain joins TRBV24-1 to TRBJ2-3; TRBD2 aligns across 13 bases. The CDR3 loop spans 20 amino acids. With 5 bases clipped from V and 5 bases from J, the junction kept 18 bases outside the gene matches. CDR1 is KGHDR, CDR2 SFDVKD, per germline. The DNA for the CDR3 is TGTGCCACCAGTGGAAGCAGGGGCGTCACTAGCGGGGGGGCGGTAGATACGCAGTATTTT. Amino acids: CATSGSRGVTSGGAVDTQYF.

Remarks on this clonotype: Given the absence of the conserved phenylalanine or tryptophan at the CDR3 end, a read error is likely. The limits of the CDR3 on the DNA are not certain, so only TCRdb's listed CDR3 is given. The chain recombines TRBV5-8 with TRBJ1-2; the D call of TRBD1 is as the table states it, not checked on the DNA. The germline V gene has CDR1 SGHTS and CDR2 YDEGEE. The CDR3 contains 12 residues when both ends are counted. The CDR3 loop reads CASSFGTVATMR.

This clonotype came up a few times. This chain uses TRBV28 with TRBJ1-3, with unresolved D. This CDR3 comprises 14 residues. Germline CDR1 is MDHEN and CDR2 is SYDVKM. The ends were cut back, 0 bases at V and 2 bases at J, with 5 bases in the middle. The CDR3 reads CASSLWGTGNTIYF. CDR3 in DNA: TGTGCCAGCAGTTTATGGGGGACTGGAAACACCATATATTTT.

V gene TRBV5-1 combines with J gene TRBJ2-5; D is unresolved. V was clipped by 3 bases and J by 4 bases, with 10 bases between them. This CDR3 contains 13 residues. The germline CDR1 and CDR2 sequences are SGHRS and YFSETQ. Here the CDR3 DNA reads TGCGCCAGCAGCTGGGATAATAGAGAGACCCAGTACTTC. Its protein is CASSWDNRETQYF.

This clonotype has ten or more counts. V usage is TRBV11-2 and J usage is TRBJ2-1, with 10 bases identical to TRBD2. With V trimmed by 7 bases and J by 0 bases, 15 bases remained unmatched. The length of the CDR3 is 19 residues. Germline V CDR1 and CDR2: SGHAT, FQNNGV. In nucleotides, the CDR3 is TGTGCCAGCACCGCCCCCGGGACTAGCGTGCAAGGCTCCTACAATGAGCAGTTCTTC. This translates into CASTAPGTSVQGSYNEQFF.

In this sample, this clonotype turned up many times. The CDR3 DNA reads as TGTGCCAGCAGCCTTTGGGGGGCGCATTCCTACGAGCAGTACTTC. This gives the protein CASSLWGAHSYEQYF. The J gene is TRBJ2-7, the V gene TRBV28; either TRBD1 or TRBD2 may supply D (6 bases each). Germline assignment: CDR1 MDHEN and CDR2 SYDVKM. V was shortened by 6 bases and J by 1 base, with 16 bases between the two germline ends. This CDR3 contains 15 residues.

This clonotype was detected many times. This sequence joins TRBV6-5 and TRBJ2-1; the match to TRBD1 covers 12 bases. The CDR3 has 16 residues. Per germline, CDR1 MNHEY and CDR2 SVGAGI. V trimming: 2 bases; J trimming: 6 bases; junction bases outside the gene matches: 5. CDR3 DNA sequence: TGTGCCAGCAGTTACGGGACAGGGGGCTGGGTCAATGAGCAGTTCTTC. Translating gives CASSYGTGGWVNEQFF.

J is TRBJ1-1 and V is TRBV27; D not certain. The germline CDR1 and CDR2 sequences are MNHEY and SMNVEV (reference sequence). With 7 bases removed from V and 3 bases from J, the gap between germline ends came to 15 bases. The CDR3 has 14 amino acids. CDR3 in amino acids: CASTSFYGYTEAFF. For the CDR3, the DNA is TGTGCCAGCACCAGCTTCTACGGATACACTGAAGCTTTCTTT.

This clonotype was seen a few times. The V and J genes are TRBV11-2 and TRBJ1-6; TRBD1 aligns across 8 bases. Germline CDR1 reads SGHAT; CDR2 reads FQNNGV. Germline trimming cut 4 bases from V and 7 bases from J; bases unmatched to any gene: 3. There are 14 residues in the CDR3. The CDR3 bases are TGTGCCAGCAGCTCGACAGGGGAAAATTCACCCCTCCACTTT. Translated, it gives CASSSTGENSPLHF.

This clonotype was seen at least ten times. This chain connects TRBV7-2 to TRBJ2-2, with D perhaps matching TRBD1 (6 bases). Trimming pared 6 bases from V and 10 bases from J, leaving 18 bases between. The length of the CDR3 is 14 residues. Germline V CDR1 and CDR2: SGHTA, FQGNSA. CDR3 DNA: TGTGCCAGCAGGAAGACAGGCGTGACAACGGAGCTGTTTTTT. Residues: CASRKTGVTTELFF.

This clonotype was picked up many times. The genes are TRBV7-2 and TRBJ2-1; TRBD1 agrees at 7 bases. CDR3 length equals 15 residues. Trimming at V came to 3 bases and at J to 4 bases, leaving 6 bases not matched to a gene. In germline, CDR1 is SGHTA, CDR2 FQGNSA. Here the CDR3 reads CASSFRRDRYNEQFF. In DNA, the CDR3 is TGTGCCAGCAGCTTTAGACGGGACAGATACAATGAGCAGTTCTTC.

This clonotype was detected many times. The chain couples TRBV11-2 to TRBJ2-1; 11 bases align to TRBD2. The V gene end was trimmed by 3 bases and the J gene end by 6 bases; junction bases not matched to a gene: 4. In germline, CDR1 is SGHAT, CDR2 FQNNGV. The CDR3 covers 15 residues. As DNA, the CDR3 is TGTGCCAGCAGCTTGGGACTAGCGGCTCTCAATGAGCAGTTCTTC. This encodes CASSLGLAALNEQFF.

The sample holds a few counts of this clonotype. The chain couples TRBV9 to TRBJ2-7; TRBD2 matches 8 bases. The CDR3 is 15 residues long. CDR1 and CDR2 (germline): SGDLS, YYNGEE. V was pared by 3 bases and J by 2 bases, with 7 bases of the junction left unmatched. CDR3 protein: CASSEGAGDPYEQYF. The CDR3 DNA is TGTGCCAGCAGCGAAGGAGCGGGGGACCCCTACGAGCAGTACTTC.

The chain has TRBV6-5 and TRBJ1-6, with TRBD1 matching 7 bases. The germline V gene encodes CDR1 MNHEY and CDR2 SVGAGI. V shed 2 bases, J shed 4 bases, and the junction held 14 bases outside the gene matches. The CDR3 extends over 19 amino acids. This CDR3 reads CASSYVGGAPSSYNSPLHF. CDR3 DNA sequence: TGTGCCAGCAGTTACGTAGGGGGCGCCCCCAGTTCTTATAATTCACCCCTCCACTTT.

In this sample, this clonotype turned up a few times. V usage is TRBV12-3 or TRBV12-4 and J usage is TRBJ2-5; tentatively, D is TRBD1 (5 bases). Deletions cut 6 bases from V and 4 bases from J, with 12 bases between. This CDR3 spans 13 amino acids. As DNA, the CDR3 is TGTGCCAGCAGCAACACACAGGTAGAGACCCAGTACTTC. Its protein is CASSNTQVETQYF.

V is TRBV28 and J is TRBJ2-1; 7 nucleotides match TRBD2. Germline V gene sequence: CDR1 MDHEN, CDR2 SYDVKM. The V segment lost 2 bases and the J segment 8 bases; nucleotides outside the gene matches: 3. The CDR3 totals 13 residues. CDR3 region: CASSLILADEQFF. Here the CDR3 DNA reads TGTGCCAGCAGTTTAATCCTAGCGGATGAGCAGTTCTTC. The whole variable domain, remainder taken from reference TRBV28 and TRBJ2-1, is DVKVTQSSRYLVKRTGEKVFLECVQDMDHENMFWYRQDPGLGLRLIYFSYDVKMKEKGDIPEGYSVSREKKERFSLILESASTNQTSMYLCASSLILADEQFFGPGTRLTVL.

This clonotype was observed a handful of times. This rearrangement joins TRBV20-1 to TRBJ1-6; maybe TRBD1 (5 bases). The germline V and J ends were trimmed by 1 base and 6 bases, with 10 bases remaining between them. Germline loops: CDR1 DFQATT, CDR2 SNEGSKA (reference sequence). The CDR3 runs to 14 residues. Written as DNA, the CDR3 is TGCAGTGCTAGAGCTGGGGCGAGTAATTCACCCCTCCACTTT. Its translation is CSARAGASNSPLHF.

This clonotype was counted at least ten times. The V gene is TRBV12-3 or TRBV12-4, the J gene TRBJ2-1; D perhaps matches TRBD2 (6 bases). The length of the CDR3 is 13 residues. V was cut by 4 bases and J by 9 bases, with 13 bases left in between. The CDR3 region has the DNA TGTGCCAGCAGTTCGTGGGGGGATATTGAGCAGTTCTTC. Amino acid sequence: CASSSWGDIEQFF.

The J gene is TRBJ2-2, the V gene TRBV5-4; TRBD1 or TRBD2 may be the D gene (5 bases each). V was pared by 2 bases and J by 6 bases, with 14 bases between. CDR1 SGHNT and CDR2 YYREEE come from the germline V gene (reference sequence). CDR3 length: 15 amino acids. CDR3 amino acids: CASSLRGVWSGELFF. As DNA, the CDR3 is TGTGCCAGCAGCTTACGAGGGGTATGGTCCGGGGAGCTGTTTTTT.

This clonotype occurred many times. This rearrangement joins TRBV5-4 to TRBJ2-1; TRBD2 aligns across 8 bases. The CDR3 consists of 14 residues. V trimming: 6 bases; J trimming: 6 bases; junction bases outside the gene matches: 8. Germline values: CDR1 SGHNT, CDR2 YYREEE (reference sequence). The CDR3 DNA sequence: TGTGCCAGCACCACGGGGGGGCCGGGCAATGAGCAGTTCTTC. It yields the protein CASTTGGPGNEQFF.

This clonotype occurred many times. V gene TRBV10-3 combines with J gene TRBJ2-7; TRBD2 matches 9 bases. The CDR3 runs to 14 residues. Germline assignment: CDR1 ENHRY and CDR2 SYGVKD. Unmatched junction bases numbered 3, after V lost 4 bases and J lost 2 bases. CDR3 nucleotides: TGTGCCATCAGTGGCGGGAGGGTCGCCTACGAGCAGTACTTC. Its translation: CAISGGRVAYEQYF.

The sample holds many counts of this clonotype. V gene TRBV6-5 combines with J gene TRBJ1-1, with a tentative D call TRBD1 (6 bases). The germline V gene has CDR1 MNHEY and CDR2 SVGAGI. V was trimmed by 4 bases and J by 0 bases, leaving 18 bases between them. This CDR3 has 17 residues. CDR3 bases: TGTGCCAGCAGTTTGAGACGAGGACAGCTTTTGAACACTGAAGCTTTCTTT. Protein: CASSLRRGQLLNTEAFF.

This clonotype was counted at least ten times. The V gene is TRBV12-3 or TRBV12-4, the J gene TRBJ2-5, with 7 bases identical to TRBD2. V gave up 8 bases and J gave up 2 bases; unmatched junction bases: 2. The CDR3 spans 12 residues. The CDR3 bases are TGTGCCAGCGGGGGGGGACAAGAGACCCAGTACTTC. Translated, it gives CASGGGQETQYF.

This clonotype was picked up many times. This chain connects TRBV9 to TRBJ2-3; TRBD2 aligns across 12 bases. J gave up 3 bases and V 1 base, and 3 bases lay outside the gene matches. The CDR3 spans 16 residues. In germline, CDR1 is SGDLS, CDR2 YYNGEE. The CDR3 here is CASSVPLAGGTDTQYF. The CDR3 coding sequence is TGTGCCAGCAGCGTACCTCTAGCGGGAGGGACAGATACGCAGTATTTT.

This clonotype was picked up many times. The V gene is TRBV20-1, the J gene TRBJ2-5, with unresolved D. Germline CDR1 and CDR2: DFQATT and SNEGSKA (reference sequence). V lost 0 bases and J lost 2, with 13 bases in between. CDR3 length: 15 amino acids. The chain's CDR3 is CSARDLARIQETQYF. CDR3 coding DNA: TGCAGTGCTAGAGATTTGGCTAGGATTCAAGAGACCCAGTACTTC.

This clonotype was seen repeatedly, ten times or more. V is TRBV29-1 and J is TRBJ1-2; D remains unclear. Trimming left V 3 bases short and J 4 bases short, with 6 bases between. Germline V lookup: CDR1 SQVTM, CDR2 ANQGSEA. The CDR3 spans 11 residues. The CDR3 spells CSVEALYGYTF. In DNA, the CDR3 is TGCAGCGTTGAGGCTCTCTATGGCTACACCTTC.

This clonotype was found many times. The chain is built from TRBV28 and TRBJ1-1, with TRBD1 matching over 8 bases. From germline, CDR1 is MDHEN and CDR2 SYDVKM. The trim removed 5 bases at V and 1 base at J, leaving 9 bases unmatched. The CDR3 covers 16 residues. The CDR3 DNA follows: TGTGCCAGCAGTCACGACAGGGGTAGGGCGAACACTGAAGCTTTCTTT. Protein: CASSHDRGRANTEAFF.

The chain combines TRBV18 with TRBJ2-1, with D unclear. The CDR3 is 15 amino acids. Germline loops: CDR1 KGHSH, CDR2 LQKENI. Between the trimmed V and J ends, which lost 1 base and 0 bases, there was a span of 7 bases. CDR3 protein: CASSPRASSYNEQFF. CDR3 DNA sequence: TGTGCCAGCTCACCACGCGCCAGCTCCTACAATGAGCAGTTCTTC.